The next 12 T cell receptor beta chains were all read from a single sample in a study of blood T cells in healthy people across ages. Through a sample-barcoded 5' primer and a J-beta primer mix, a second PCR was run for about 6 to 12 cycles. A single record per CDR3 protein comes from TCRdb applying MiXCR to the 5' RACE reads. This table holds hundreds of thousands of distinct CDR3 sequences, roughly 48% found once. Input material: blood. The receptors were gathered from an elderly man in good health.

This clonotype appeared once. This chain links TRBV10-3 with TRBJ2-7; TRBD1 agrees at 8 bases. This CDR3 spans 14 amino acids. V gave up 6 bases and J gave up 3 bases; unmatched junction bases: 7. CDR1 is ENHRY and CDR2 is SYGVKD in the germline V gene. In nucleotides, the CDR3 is TGTGCCATCAGCATGACAGGGGCAGGCTACGAGCAGTACTTC. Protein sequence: CAISMTGAGYEQYF.

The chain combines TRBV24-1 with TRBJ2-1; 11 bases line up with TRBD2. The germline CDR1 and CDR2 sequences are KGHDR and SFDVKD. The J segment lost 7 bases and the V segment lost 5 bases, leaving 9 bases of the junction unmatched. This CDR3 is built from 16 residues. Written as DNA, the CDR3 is TGTGCCACCAGTGCCCCCGGGACTAGCGGAGGGAATGAGCAGTTCTTC. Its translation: CATSAPGTSGGNEQFF.

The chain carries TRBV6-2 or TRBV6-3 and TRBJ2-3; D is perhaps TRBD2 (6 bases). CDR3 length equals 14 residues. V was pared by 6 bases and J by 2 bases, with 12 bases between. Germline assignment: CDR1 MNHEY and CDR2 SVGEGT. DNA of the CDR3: TGTGCCAGCAGGGAGGCGGGAATCACAGATACGCAGTATTTT. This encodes CASREAGITDTQYF.

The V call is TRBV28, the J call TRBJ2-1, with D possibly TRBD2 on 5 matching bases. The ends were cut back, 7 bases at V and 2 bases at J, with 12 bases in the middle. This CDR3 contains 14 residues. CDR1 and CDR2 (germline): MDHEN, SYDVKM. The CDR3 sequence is CASTWAGAYNEQFF. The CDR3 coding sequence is TGTGCCAGCACCTGGGCGGGCGCCTACAATGAGCAGTTCTTC.

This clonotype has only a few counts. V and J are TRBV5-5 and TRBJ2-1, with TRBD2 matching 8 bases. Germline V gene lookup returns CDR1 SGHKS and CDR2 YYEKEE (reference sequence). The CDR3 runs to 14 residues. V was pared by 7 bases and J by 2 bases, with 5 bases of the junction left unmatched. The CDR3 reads CASRRGGPYNEQFF. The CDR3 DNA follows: TGTGCCAGCCGCCGCGGGGGGCCCTACAATGAGCAGTTCTTC.

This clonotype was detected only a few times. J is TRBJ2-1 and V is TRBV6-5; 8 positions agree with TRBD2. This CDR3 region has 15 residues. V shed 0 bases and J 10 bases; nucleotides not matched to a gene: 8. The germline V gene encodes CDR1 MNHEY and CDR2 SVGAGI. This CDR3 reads CASSYSRSAGGEQFF. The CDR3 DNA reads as TGTGCCAGCAGTTACTCGAGGTCGGCGGGGGGCGAGCAGTTCTTC.

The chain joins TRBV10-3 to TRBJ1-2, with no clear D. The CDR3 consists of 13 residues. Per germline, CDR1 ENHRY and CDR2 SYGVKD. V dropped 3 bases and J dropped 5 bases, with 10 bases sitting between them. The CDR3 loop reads CAISEFIGYGYTF. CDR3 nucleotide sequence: TGTGCCATCAGTGAATTCATCGGGTATGGCTACACCTTC.

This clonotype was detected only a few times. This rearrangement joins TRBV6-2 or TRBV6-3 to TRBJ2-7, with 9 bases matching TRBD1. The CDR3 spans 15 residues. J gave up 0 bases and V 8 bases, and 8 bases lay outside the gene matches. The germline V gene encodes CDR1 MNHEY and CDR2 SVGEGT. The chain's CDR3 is CASAGQGTSSYEQYF. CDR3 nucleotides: TGTGCCAGCGCCGGACAGGGGACAAGCTCCTACGAGCAGTACTTC.

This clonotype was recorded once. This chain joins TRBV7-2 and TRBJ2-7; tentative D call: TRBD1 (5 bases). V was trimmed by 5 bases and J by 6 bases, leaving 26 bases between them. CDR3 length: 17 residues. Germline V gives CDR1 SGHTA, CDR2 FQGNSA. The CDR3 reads CASSPQAFGSPSLEQYF. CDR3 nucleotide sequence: TGTGCCAGCAGCCCACAGGCGTTTGGTAGCCCCTCTCTCGAGCAGTACTTC.

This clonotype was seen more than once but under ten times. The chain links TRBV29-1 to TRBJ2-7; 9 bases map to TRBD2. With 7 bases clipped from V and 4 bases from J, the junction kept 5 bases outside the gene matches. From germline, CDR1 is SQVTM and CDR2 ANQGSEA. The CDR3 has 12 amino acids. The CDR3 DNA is TGCAGCGCCACCGCGGGGGGGTACGAGCAGTACTTC. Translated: CSATAGGYEQYF.

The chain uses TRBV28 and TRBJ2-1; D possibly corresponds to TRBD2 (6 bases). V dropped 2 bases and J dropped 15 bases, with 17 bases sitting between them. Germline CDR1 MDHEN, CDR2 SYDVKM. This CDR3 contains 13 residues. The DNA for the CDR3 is TGTGCCAGCAGTTTAGCGGGGCCGAAAAGGCCGTTCTTC. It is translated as CASSLAGPKRPFF. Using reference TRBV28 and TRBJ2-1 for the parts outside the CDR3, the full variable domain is DVKVTQSSRYLVKRTGEKVFLECVQDMDHENMFWYRQDPGLGLRLIYFSYDVKMKEKGDIPEGYSVSREKKERFSLILESASTNQTSMYLCASSLAGPKRPFFGPGTRLTVL.

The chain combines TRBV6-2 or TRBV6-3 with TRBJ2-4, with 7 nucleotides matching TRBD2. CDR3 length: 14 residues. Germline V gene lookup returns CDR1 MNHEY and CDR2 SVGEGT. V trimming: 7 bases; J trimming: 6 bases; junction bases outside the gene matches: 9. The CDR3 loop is CASTPSGGGNIQYF. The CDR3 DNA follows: TGTGCCAGCACCCCGAGCGGCGGGGGAAACATTCAGTACTTC.